This TCR beta chain was retrieved from a study of blood T cells in healthy people across ages (dated by TCRdb to between 2014 and 2017). With regard to the full study: In model experiments, roughly one uniquely barcoded TCR beta cDNA molecule per two T cells was captured by template switching. Donors of different ages were randomly distributed across sequencing lanes to avoid experimental bias. Using deep sequencing normalized with unique cDNA molecular identifiers, the study measured how TCR beta repertoire diversity changes with age. For two donors (one aged 18 to 30 and one aged 80 or older), the study analyzed two additional independent replicas of 1 million unique cDNA reads from the same blood draw. Four age groups were formed from the donors: young (average around 15 years), middle-aged (around 40), aged (around 62) and long-lived (about 80). Broader findings and caveats from the paper: Donor CMV infection status was unknown, potentially confounding age-related changes in expanded clonotypes. Compared with the aged group, the long-lived group had more naive CD4+ T cells, fewer expanded clones and increased TCR diversity, suggesting age selection. As age increased, observed TCR beta diversity per million T cells dropped in a roughly linear way, and a significant reduction was already evident by age about 40. Total diversity estimates from one million sequenced T cells were considered lower bounds and underestimates. Observed TCR beta diversity correlated strongly with the percentage of naive T cells measured by flow cytometry. Bulk unsorted PBMC profiling prevented conclusive comparison of naive and antigen-experienced compartments.

To prepare the library, 5' RACE was applied. Sequencing relied on an Illumina HiSeq 2500. A second about 6 to 11 cycle PCR used a sample-barcoded 5' primer and a J-beta primer mix. A template-switch 5' adaptor carrying 12 random nucleotides introduced a unique molecular identifier onto each TCR beta cDNA molecule. At least 2.5 million CDR3-containing paired-end reads were obtained from each sample. First-strand cDNA synthesis was performed from all RNA using the Mint cDNA synthesis kit, with priming by a TRBC-specific oligonucleotide. Following uracil-DNA glycosylase treatment, a first 18-cycle PCR with universal primers M1SS and BC2_uni_R was performed on all cDNA. Concerning the study's data processing: For normalization, 1 million high-quality reads, each with a distinct molecular identifier, were randomly selected from each sample. Reads sharing molecular identifiers were discarded rather than binned into consensus sequences. MiTCR, set to a Q25 quality threshold and the strictest error-elimination algorithm, was used for CDR3 identification, clonotype clustering and error correction. Lower-bound total TCR beta diversity was estimated with a nonparametric unseen species model using Euler transformation. Through fastp at Q25 and MiXCR, TCRdb rebuilt clones from the public reads, retaining in-frame beta chains. One record per CDR3 amino acid sequence lists the most common genes and DNA. Here the V and J calls rest on TCRdb's processing, not on the authors' analysis. The sample has about 830,000 distinct CDR3 sequences on record, 55% to 65% of them singletons. The leading ten clones occupy about 27% of the sample.

Reading the germline V gene gives CDR1 MNHEY and CDR2 SVGEGT. Measured from the cysteine to the phenylalanine, the CDR3 is 14 residues long. Only the CDR3 region is kept as DNA, spanning 42 bases read in frame from base 1. From V the trimming removes 7 bases and from J it removes 4 bases, while the gene matches leave 6 bases of the junction unaccounted for. Turning to this clonotype: Its antigen has not been determined. Base qualities are not recorded, but no much larger clone differs from it by a single base.

The donors were roughly 39 Caucasian individuals from Russia, aged roughly 6 to 100 years, who were systemically healthy. Each donor gave approximately 9.3 milliliters of peripheral blood, collected into EDTA-treated Vacutainer tubes. Ficoll-Paque density-gradient centrifugation was used to isolate PBMCs, with at least 6.5 million per sample. Trizol reagent was used to extract total RNA from the PBMCs, yielding at least 6 micrograms per sample. The percentages of naive CD45RAhigh/CD27high T cells were determined by flow cytometry on a PBMC aliquot from every donor. The chain links TRBV6-2 or TRBV6-3 with TRBJ2-5; TRBD2 matches 10 bases in the middle. The sample taken for sequencing was blood. The receptor was isolated from a man under 40 in good health. CDR3 region: CASTLLAGRETQYF. The nucleotides read TGTGCCAGCACCCTACTAGCGGGACGAGAGACCCAGTACTTC.